The 11 T cell receptor beta chains in this list originate from one sample, sequenced in a study of cytomegalovirus exposure and HLA in healthy donors. The assay was immunoSEQ multiplex PCR, and TCRdb's table has in-frame clones only and misses some. The sample contains roughly 76,000 clones, 94% of which appear only once. Input material: PBMCs. The receptors originated from a man aged 18 to 30 in good health and CMV-seropositive.

The chain links TRBV7-9 to TRBJ1-1; D might be TRBD1 (6 bases). Germline V gene data show CDR1 as SEHNR and CDR2 as FQNEAQ (reference sequence). CDR3 length: 12 amino acids. The V end was cut by 3 bases, the J end by 8 bases, with 10 bases between. Written as DNA, the CDR3 is TGTGCCAGCAGCTTGCCCGGGACAGAAGCTTTCTTT. This translates into CASSLPGTEAFF.

The V call is TRBV30, the J call TRBJ1-3, with D unresolved. The V end was cut by 5 bases, the J end by 1 base, with 15 bases between. CDR3 length: 15 residues. Germline CDR1 reads GTSNPN; CDR2 reads SVGIG (reference sequence). The CDR3 here is CAWASWASSGNTIYF. CDR3 DNA: TGTGCCTGGGCTTCTTGGGCCTCTTCTGGAAACACCATATATTTT.

The gene calls are TRBV18 and TRBJ2-1; the match to TRBD2 covers 7 bases. V shed 0 bases and J 0 bases; nucleotides not matched to a gene: 5. Germline values: CDR1 KGHSH, CDR2 LQKENI. This CDR3 has 17 amino acids. CDR3 in amino acids: CASSPPRGGSSYNEQFF. As DNA, the CDR3 is TGTGCCAGCTCACCACCGAGAGGCGGGAGCTCCTACAATGAGCAGTTCTTC.

The chain is built from TRBV19 and TRBJ2-1, with 8 positions matching TRBD2. V lost 3 bases, J lost 5 bases, and 6 bases stayed unmatched. Germline V CDR1 and CDR2: LNHDA, SQIVND (reference sequence). The CDR3 runs to 15 residues. The CDR3 here is CASSMALAGNNEQFF. Here the CDR3 DNA reads TGTGCCAGTAGTATGGCCCTAGCGGGTAACAATGAGCAGTTCTTC.

The chain carries TRBV7-2 and TRBJ2-1; 8 bases line up with TRBD1. The CDR3 sequence is 14 residues long. V lost 3 bases to trimming and J lost 10 bases; unmatched junction nucleotides: 8. Germline V gene lookup returns CDR1 SGHTA and CDR2 FQGNSA. The DNA for the CDR3 is TGTGCCAGCAGCTTTGGCGGGACAGGCGGGGAGCAGTTCTTC. This encodes CASSFGGTGGEQFF.

This chain links TRBV25-1 with TRBJ2-5, with 15 bases lining up with TRBD2. The CDR3 totals 18 residues. Germline V lookup: CDR1 MGHDK, CDR2 SYGVNS. Trimming took 3 bases from V and 8 from J; bases not matched to a gene: 13. CDR3 region: CASSDSFYWTSGRGTQYF. CDR3 nucleotides: TGTGCCAGCAGTGATTCCTTTTACTGGACTAGCGGGAGGGGAACCCAGTACTTC.

The genes are TRBV27 and TRBJ2-1, with TRBD2 matching 7 bases. This CDR3 region has 16 residues. The germline V gene has CDR1 MNHEY and CDR2 SMNVEV (reference sequence). J lost 0 bases, V lost 0 bases, and 2 bases had no gene match. The CDR3 DNA follows: TGTGCCAGCAGTTTATCGGGCGGGAGCTCCTACAATGAGCAGTTCTTC. Translation: CASSLSGGSSYNEQFF.

This chain connects TRBV25-1 to TRBJ2-5; D perhaps matches TRBD2 (5 bases). Deletions cut 8 bases from V and 5 bases from J, with 18 bases between. Germline values: CDR1 MGHDK, CDR2 SYGVNS. The CDR3 runs 14 residues. Written as DNA, the CDR3 is TGTGCCAGCGCCCGAACGAGTGCGGGCGAGACCCAGTACTTC. Amino acid sequence: CASARTSAGETQYF.

The V gene is TRBV18, the J gene TRBJ1-5; D ambiguous. Trimming stripped 3 bases from V and 7 bases from J, with 10 bases between. The CDR3 runs to 13 residues. The germline V gene has CDR1 KGHSH and CDR2 LQKENI. CDR3 coding DNA: TGTGCCAGCTCACCCGGGATTGAACAGCCCCAGCATTTT. This sequence encodes CASSPGIEQPQHF.

The chain links TRBV18 to TRBJ2-3; 7 positions agree with TRBD1. V trimming: 4 bases; J trimming: 5 bases; junction bases outside the gene matches: 6. The CDR3 is made up of 14 amino acids. The germline V gene encodes CDR1 KGHSH and CDR2 LQKENI. The CDR3 here is CASSQTGKGDTQYF. DNA of the CDR3: TGTGCCAGCTCACAGACAGGGAAAGGAGATACGCAGTATTTT.

The chain is built from TRBV7-9 and TRBJ1-1; D not resolved. V lost 8 bases and J lost 4, with 14 bases in between. The V gene's germline CDR1 is SEHNR and CDR2 FQNEAQ (reference sequence). This CDR3 is built from 13 residues. The CDR3 sequence: CASGPTGSTEAFF. DNA of the CDR3: TGTGCCAGCGGACCCACGGGGTCCACTGAAGCTTTCTTT.